The rows below give T cell receptor beta chains drawn from one sample of a study of blood T cell repertoires in COVID-19. Using immunoSEQ multiplex PCR, the repertoire was profiled, and TCRdb retains in-frame clones only, with some absent. The data show 220,000 or so clones, about 82% seen once. The sample consisted of PBMCs or T cells enriched from blood (not recorded which). Every receptor here comes from a woman aged 45-65 years who had recovered from COVID-19. CDR3s include the opening cysteine and the closing phenylalanine or tryptophan. Fields, in order: clone size, D gene, J gene, V gene, CDR3 protein, CDR3 DNA. D genes are given only for firm matches. Clone size appears in some rows only: once, few, many, or a class for an expanded clone.

abundance: NA; d_gene: TRBD1; j_gene: TRBJ1-3; v_gene: TRBV9; CDR3aa: CASSPRTGGGNTIYF; CDR3nt: TGTGCCAGCAGCCCGCGGACAGGGGGAGGAAACACCATATATTTT
abundance: NA; d_gene: NA; j_gene: TRBJ2-3; v_gene: TRBV5-1; CDR3aa: CASRTTGLTDTQYF; CDR3nt: TGCGCCAGCAGGACAACGGGACTCACAGATACGCAGTATTTT
abundance: NA; d_gene: TRBD1; j_gene: TRBJ1-3; v_gene: TRBV7-3; CDR3aa: CAGRDRGVSGNTIYF; CDR3nt: TGTGCCGGACGGGACAGGGGAGTCTCTGGAAACACCATATATTTT
abundance: NA; d_gene: NA; j_gene: TRBJ2-4; v_gene: TRBV28; CDR3aa: CASSLGVENIQYF; CDR3nt: TGTGCCAGCAGTTTGGGAGTCGAAAACATTCAGTACTTC
abundance: NA; d_gene: NA; j_gene: TRBJ1-1; v_gene: TRBV5-1; CDR3aa: CASSTQGTEAFF; CDR3nt: TGCGCCAGCAGCACACAGGGTACTGAAGCTTTCTTT
abundance: NA; d_gene: NA; j_gene: TRBJ2-7; v_gene: TRBV20-1; CDR3aa: CSARTEYEQYF; CDR3nt: TGCAGTGCCCGGACAGAGTACGAGCAGTACTTC
abundance: NA; d_gene: NA; j_gene: TRBJ2-1; v_gene: TRBV5-5; CDR3aa: CASSLGGTVDNEQFF; CDR3nt: TGTGCCAGCAGCTTGGGCGGGACAGTCGACAATGAGCAGTTCTTC
abundance: NA; d_gene: NA; j_gene: TRBJ1-1; v_gene: TRBV28; CDR3aa: CASSLWSTEAFF; CDR3nt: TGTGCCAGCAGTTTATGGAGCACTGAAGCTTTCTTT
abundance: NA; d_gene: NA; j_gene: TRBJ2-3; v_gene: TRBV7-8; CDR3aa: CASSLQNLDTQYF; CDR3nt: TGTGCCAGCAGCTTACAGAATTTAGATACGCAGTATTTT
abundance: NA; d_gene: TRBD1; j_gene: TRBJ2-2; v_gene: TRBV5-1; CDR3aa: CASSFNLPGQGTGELFF; CDR3nt: TGCGCCAGCAGCTTCAATCTACCGGGACAGGGCACCGGGGAGCTGTTTTTT
abundance: NA; d_gene: TRBD1; j_gene: TRBJ2-7; v_gene: TRBV7-9; CDR3aa: CASSLVRGTGRKQYEQYF; CDR3nt: TGTGCCAGCAGCTTAGTAAGAGGGACAGGTCGGAAACAGTACGAGCAGTACTTC
abundance: NA; d_gene: NA; j_gene: TRBJ2-2; v_gene: TRBV2; CDR3aa: CASSLQGNTGELFF; CDR3nt: TGTGCCAGCAGCCTTCAGGGGAACACCGGGGAGCTGTTTTTT
abundance: NA; d_gene: NA; j_gene: TRBJ1-3; v_gene: TRBV2; CDR3aa: CASRREVSSGNTIYF; CDR3nt: TGTGCCAGCAGGCGCGAGGTTAGCTCTGGAAACACCATATATTTT
abundance: NA; d_gene: TRBD1; j_gene: TRBJ1-2; v_gene: TRBV4-3; CDR3aa: CASSPSGTGGFRF; CDR3nt: TGCGCCAGCAGCCCATCCGGGACAGGGGGGTTTAGATTC
abundance: once; d_gene: TRBD2; j_gene: TRBJ2-5; v_gene: TRBV11-3; CDR3aa: CASSPSGGSYQETQYF; CDR3nt: TGTGCCAGCAGCCCCTCCGGGGGGTCATACCAAGAGACCCAGTACTTC
abundance: NA; d_gene: TRBD2; j_gene: TRBJ2-3; v_gene: TRBV7-9; CDR3aa: CASSSLAGGEYF; CDR3nt: TGTGCCAGCAGCTCCCTAGCGGGGGGGGAATATTTT
abundance: NA; d_gene: TRBD2; j_gene: TRBJ2-7; v_gene: TRBV2; CDR3aa: CASAKQGLAGDEQYF; CDR3nt: TGTGCCAGCGCTAAACAGGGACTAGCGGGCGACGAGCAGTACTTC
abundance: few; d_gene: TRBD1; j_gene: TRBJ1-2; v_gene: TRBV5-1; CDR3aa: CASSEATGHGGYTF; CDR3nt: TGCGCCAGCAGCGAAGCGACAGGGCATGGGGGCTACACCTTC
abundance: once; d_gene: NA; j_gene: TRBJ2-1; v_gene: TRBV10-2; CDR3aa: CASSESSGVYEQFF; CDR3nt: TGCGCCAGCAGTGAGTCATCTGGAGTCTATGAGCAGTTCTTC
abundance: NA; d_gene: TRBD1; j_gene: TRBJ1-5; v_gene: TRBV19; CDR3aa: CASIAGGYSNQPQHF; CDR3nt: TGTGCCAGTATCGCAGGGGGCTATAGCAATCAGCCCCAGCATTTT
abundance: NA; d_gene: TRBD1; j_gene: TRBJ1-5; v_gene: TRBV18; CDR3aa: CASSTGTGNQPQHF; CDR3nt: TGTGCCAGCTCAACCGGGACAGGCAATCAGCCCCAGCATTTT
abundance: once; d_gene: TRBD1; j_gene: TRBJ1-1; v_gene: TRBV3-1/TRBV3-2; CDR3aa: CASRNDRGPTEAFF; CDR3nt: TGTGCCAGCAGGAACGACAGGGGTCCCACTGAAGCTTTCTTT
abundance: NA; d_gene: NA; j_gene: TRBJ2-7; v_gene: TRBV18; CDR3aa: CASSPDSYEQYF; CDR3nt: TGTGCCAGCTCACCTGACAGTTACGAGCAGTACTTC
abundance: NA; d_gene: NA; j_gene: TRBJ2-1; v_gene: TRBV7-9; CDR3aa: CASSLAGTLNEQFF; CDR3nt: TGTGCCAGCAGCTTAGCTGGGACTCTGAATGAGCAGTTCTTC
abundance: NA; d_gene: NA; j_gene: TRBJ2-3; v_gene: TRBV7-9; CDR3aa: CASSDSGNTDTQYF; CDR3nt: TGTGCCAGCAGCGATAGCGGTAACACAGATACGCAGTATTTT
abundance: few; d_gene: TRBD2; j_gene: TRBJ2-1; v_gene: TRBV19; CDR3aa: CASSGRGRLAGGEGEQFF; CDR3nt: TGTGCCAGTAGTGGCAGGGGGCGTCTAGCGGGAGGAGAAGGTGAGCAGTTCTTC
abundance: NA; d_gene: NA; j_gene: TRBJ2-2; v_gene: TRBV7-9; CDR3aa: CASSLVGGMSPGELFF; CDR3nt: TGTGCCAGCAGCTTAGTAGGGGGAATGAGTCCCGGGGAGCTGTTTTTT
abundance: NA; d_gene: NA; j_gene: TRBJ2-2; v_gene: TRBV7-3; CDR3aa: CASSLRGGNTGELFF; CDR3nt: TGTGCCAGCAGCTTAAGAGGGGGGAACACCGGGGAGCTGTTTTTT
abundance: NA; d_gene: NA; j_gene: TRBJ2-2; v_gene: TRBV7-8; CDR3aa: CASSRTRNTGELFF; CDR3nt: TGTGCCAGCAGCAGAACAAGAAACACCGGGGAGCTGTTTTTT